The source of this T cell receptor beta chain is a study of T-cell memory formation after mild COVID-19. Study background: Clusters of TCRs were largely donor specific.

After removal of 6 bases from V and 2 bases from J, the junction contained 5 bases not matched to a gene. The CDR3 extends over 14 amino acids. The germline CDR1 and CDR2 sequences are DFQATT and SNEGSKA (reference sequence). Each CDR3 protein gets one entry after TCRdb re-called the 5' RACE reads with MiXCR. The sample holds 250,000 to 400,000 distinct CDR3 sequences; 14% are singletons and the top ten take over 20%. This TCR was recovered from a man aged 18 to 30 who had mild COVID-19 (a few samples of this study predate the infection). Cell type and time point are not known. This chain uses TRBV20-1 with TRBJ2-1; 9 bases fit TRBD2. Sequenced sample: PBMCs or a T cell subset sorted from them (not recorded which). Written as DNA, the CDR3 is TGCAGTGCAGCGGGGGGTTCTACCTACAATGAGCAGTTCTTC. Translated, it gives CSAAGGSTYNEQFF.